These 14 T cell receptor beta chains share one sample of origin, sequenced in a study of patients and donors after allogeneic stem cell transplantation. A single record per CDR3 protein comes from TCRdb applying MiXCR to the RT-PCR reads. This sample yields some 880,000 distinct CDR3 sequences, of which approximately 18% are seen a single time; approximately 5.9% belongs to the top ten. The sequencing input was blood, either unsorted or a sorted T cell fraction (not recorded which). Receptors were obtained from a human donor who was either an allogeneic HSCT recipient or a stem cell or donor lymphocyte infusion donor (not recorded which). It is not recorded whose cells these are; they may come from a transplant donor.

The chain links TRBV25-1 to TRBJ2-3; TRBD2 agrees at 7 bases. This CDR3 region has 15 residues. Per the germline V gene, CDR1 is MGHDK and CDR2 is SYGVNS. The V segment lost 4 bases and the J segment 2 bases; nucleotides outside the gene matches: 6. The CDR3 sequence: CASSVPGGYTDTQYF. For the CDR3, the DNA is TGTGCCAGCAGTGTACCCGGGGGGTACACAGATACGCAGTATTTT.

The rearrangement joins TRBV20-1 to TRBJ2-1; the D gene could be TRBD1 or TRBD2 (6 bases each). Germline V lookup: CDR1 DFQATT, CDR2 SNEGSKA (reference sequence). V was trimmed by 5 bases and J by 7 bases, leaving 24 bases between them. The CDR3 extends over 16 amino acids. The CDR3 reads CSAPGGESWRGNEQFF. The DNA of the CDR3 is TGCAGTGCTCCCGGTGGAGAGTCGTGGAGGGGGAATGAGCAGTTCTTC.

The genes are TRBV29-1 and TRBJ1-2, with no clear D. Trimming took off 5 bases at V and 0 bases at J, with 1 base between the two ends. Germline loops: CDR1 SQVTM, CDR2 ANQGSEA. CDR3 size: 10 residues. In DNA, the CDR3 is TGCAGCGTTTCTAACTATGGCTACACCTTC. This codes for CSVSNYGYTF.

The DNA of the CDR3 is TGTGCCAGCTCAACAGAGGGGCTCGGCACTGAAGCTTTCTTT. Protein product: CASSTEGLGTEAFF. This chain joins TRBV18 and TRBJ1-1, with a possible D match to TRBD1 (5 bases). V dropped 5 bases and J dropped 4 bases, with 14 bases sitting between them. Germline CDR1 reads KGHSH; CDR2 reads LQKENI. The CDR3 is made up of 14 amino acids.

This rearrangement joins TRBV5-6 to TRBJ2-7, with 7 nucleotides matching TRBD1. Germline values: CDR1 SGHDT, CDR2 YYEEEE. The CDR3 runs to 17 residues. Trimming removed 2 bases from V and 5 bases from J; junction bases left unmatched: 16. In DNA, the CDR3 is TGTGCCAGCAGCTTCGGCCACTCAGGGGGACGGCCCCACGAGCAGTACTTC. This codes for CASSFGHSGGRPHEQYF.

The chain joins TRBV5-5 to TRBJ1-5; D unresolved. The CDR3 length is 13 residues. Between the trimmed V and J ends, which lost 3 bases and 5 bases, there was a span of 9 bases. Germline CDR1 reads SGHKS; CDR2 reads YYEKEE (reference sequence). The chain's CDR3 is CASSSEEYQPQHF. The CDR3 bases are TGTGCCAGCAGCTCGGAGGAATATCAGCCCCAGCATTTT. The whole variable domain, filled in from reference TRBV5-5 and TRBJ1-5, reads DAGVTQSPTHLIKTRGQQVTLRCSPISGHKSVSWYQQVLGQGPQFIFQYYEKEERGRGNFPDRFSARQFPNYSSELNVNALLLGDSALYLCASSSEEYQPQHFGDGTRLSIL.

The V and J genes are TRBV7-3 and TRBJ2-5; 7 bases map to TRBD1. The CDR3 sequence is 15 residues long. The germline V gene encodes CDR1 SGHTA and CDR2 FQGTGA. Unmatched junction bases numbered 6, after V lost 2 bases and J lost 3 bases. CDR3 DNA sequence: TGTGCCAGCAGCTTAGGGTCAGACAGGGAAGAGACCCAGTACTTC. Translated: CASSLGSDREETQYF.

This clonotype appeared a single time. The CDR3 coding sequence is TGTGCCAGCAGTCCAGGGAACCCCACCTACGAGCAGTACTTC. Translation gives CASSPGNPTYEQYF. The chain carries TRBV6-1 and TRBJ2-7, with D perhaps TRBD1 (5 bases). The V end lost 5 bases, the J end lost 2 bases, and 13 bases lay between the germline ends. CDR3 length: 14 residues. Per germline, CDR1 MNHNS and CDR2 SASEGT.

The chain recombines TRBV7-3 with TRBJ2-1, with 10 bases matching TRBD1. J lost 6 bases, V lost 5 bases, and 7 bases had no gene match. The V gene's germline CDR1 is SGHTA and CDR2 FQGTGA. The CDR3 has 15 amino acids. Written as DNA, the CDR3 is TGTGCCAGCAGCCTATCCGGGACAGGGGCCAATGAGCAGTTCTTC. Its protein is CASSLSGTGANEQFF.

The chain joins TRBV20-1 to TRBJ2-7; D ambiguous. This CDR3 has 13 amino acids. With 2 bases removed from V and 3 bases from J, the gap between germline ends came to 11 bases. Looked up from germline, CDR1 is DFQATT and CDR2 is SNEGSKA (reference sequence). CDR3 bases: TGCAGTGCTAGATCGCAGGCAGTCTACGAGCAGTACTTC. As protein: CSARSQAVYEQYF.

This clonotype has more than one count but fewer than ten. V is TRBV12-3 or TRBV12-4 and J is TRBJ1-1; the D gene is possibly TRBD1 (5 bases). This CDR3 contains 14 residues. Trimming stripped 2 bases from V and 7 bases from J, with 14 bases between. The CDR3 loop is CASSLNGALGEAFF. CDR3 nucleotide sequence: TGTGCCAGCAGTTTAAATGGGGCTCTGGGTGAAGCTTTCTTT.

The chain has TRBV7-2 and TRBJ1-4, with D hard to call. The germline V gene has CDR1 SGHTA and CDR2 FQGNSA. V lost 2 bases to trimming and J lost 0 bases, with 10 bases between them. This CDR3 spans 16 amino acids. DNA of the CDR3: TGTGCCAGCAGCTTATTTTCTCCCGCAACTAATGAAAAACTGTTTTTT. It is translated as CASSLFSPATNEKLFF.

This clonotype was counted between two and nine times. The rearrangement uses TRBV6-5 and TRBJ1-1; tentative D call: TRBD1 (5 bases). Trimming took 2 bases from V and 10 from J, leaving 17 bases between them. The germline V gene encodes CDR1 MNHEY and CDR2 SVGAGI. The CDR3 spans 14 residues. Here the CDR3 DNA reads TGTGCCAGCAGTTACGGCGAAAGGGGAGGGGTAGCTTTCTTT. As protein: CASSYGERGGVAFF.

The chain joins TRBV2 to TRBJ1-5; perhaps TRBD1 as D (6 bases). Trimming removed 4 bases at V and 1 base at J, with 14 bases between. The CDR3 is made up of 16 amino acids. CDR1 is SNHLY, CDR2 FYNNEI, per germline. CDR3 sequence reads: CASSVGTRLSNQPQHF. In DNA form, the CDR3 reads TGTGCCAGCAGTGTGGGGACAAGGTTGAGCAATCAGCCCCAGCATTTT.